This T cell receptor beta chain is from a study of shared clonotypes between healthy human individuals. The protocol was immunoSEQ multiplex PCR, while the TCRdb copy is restricted to in-frame clones and leaves out a portion. The sample includes 550,000 to 700,000 clones, around 78% of them seen just once. Study results and caveats: Non-shared clonotypes had lower generation probabilities than clonotypes shared by all four sorted-subset donors.

The V end lost 4 bases, the J end lost 5 bases, and 16 bases lay between the germline ends. Germline CDR1 reads SGHRS; CDR2 reads YFSETQ. This CDR3 region has 14 residues. Concerning this clone itself: Its antigen is as yet unknown.

V is TRBV5-1 and J is TRBJ2-7; D perhaps matches TRBD2 (5 bases). The clonotype comes from a young woman in good health. Material: memory CD4+ T cells sorted from blood. Noted subset: CD45RA-negative fraction. CDR3 loop: CASSPEAHINEQYF. The CDR3 bases are TGCGCCAGCAGCCCGGAGGCTCATATTAACGAGCAGTACTTC. Together with reference TRBV5-1 and TRBJ2-7, the CDR3 gives the full variable domain: KAGVTQTPRYLIKTRGQQVTLSCSPISGHRSVSWYQQTPGQGLQFLFEYFSETQRNKGNFPGRFSGRQFSNSRSEMNVSTLELGDSALYLCASSPEAHINEQYFGPGTRLTVT.